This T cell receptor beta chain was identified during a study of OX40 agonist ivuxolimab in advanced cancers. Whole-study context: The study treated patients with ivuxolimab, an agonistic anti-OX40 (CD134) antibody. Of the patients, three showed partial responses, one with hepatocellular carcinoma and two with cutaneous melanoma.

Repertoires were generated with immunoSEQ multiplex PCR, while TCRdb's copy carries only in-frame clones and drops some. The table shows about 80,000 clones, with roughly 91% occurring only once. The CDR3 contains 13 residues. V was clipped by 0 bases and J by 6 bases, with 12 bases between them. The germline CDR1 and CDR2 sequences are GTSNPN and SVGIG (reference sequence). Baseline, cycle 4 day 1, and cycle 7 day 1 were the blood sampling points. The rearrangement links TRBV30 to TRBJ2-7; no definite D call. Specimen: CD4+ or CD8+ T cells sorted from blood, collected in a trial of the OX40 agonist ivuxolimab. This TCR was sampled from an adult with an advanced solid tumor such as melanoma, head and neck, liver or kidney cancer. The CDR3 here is CAWSVRVGGEQYF. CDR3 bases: TGTGCCTGGAGTGTACGAGTGGGCGGCGAGCAGTACTTC.